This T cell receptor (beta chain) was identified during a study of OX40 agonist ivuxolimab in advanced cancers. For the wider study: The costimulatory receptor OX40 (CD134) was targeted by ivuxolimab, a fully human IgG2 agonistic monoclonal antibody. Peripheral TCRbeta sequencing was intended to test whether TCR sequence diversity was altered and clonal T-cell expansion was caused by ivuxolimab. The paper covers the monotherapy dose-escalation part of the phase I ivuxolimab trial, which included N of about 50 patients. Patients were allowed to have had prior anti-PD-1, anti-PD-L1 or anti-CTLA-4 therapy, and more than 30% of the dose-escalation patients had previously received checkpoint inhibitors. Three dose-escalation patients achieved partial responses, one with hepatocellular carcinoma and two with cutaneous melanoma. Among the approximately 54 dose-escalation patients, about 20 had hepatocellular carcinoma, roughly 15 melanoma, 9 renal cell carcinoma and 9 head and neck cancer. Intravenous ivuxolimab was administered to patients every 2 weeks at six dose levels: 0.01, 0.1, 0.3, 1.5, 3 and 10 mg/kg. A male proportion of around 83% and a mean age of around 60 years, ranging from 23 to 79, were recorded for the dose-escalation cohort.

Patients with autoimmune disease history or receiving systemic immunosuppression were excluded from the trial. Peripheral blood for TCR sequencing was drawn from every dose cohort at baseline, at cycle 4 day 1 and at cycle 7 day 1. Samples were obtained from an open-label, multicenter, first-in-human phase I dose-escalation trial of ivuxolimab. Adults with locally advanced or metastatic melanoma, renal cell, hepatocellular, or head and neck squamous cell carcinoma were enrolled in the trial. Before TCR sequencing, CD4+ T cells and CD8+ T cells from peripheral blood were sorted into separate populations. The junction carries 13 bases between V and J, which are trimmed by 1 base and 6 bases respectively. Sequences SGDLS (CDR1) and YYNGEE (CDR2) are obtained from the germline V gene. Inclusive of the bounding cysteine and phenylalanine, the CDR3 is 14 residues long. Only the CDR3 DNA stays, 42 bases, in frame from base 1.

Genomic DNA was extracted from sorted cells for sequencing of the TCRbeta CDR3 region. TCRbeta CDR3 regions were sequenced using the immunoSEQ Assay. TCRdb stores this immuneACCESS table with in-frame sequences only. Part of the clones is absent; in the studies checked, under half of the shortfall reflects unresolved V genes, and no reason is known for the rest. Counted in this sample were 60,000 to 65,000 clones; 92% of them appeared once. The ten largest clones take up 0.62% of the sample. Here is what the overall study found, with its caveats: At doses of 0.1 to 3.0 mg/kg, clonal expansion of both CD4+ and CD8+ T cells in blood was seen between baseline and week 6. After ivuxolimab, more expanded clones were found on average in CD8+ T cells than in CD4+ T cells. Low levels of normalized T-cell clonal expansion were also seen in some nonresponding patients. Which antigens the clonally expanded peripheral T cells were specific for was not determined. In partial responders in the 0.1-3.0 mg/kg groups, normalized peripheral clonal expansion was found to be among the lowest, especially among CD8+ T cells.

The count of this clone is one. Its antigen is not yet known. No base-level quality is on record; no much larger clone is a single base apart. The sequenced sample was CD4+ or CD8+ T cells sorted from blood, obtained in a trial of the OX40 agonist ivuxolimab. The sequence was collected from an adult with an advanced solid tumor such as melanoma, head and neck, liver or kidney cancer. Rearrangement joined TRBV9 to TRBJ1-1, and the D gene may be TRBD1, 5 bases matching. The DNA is TGTGCCAGCAGCGTATTGGACTCGGGGGCTGAAGCTTTCTTT. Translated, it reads CASSVLDSGAEAFF.